The 25 T cell receptor beta chains in this list originate from one sample, sequenced in a study of OX40 agonist ivuxolimab in advanced cancers. The protocol was immunoSEQ multiplex PCR, while the TCRdb copy is restricted to in-frame clones and leaves out a portion. The sample has just over 40,000 clones, more than 75% seen once. Sequenced here: CD4+ or CD8+ T cells sorted from blood, sampled in a trial of the OX40 agonist ivuxolimab. Receptors originate from an adult with an advanced solid tumor such as melanoma, head and neck, liver or kidney cancer.

The chain is built from TRBV28 and TRBJ1-2; D call uncertain. The CDR3 extends over 13 amino acids. Germline-derived CDR1 and CDR2 are MDHEN and SYDVKM. V gave up 5 bases and J gave up 7 bases, with 14 bases separating them. The CDR3 nucleotides are TGTGCCAGCAGTCGGACGGCAGGTCGTGGCTACACCTTC. This translates into CASSRTAGRGYTF.

This sequence joins TRBV27 and TRBJ1-5, with D hard to call. The V and J ends lost 2 bases and 2 bases respectively, with 10 bases between them. The germline V gene has CDR1 MNHEY and CDR2 SMNVEV (reference sequence). The CDR3 length is 15 residues. CDR3 DNA: TGTGCCAGCAGTTTAACGGGTTGGCGCAATCAGCCCCAGCATTTT. It yields the protein CASSLTGWRNQPQHF.

V usage is TRBV11-3 and J usage is TRBJ2-3, with D possibly TRBD2 on 5 matching bases. The CDR3 spans 19 residues. V was clipped by 3 bases and J by 2 bases, with 24 bases between them. The germline V gene encodes CDR1 SGHNT and CDR2 YENEEA. The CDR3 is CASSFHRSGGRVITDTQYF. DNA of the CDR3: TGTGCCAGCAGCTTCCACCGGTCAGGAGGACGAGTCATCACAGATACGCAGTATTTT.

The chain links TRBV28 to TRBJ2-7; TRBD1 matches at 7 bases. The CDR3 sequence is 15 residues long. Germline V gene data show CDR1 as MDHEN and CDR2 as SYDVKM. J lost 1 base, V lost 6 bases, and 9 bases had no gene match. CDR3 DNA sequence: TGTGCCAGCAGCCCACAGGGGTACGGATCCTACGAGCAGTACTTC. This codes for CASSPQGYGSYEQYF.

The J gene is TRBJ2-1, the V gene TRBV10-3; D may be TRBD2 (5 bases). The germline V and J ends were trimmed by 8 bases and 7 bases, with 9 bases remaining between them. The CDR3 spans 11 residues. Germline V gene sequence: CDR1 ENHRY, CDR2 SYGVKD. The DNA of the CDR3 is TGTGCCATCTCGGACTGGAATGAGCAGTTCTTC. Its translation: CAISDWNEQFF.

This chain connects TRBV28 to TRBJ2-1; D perhaps matches TRBD2 (6 bases). Deletions cut 7 bases from V and 7 bases from J, with 20 bases between. Germline CDR1 MDHEN, CDR2 SYDVKM. The CDR3 length is 15 residues. CDR3 loop: CASTSSGRDWNEQFF. The DNA of the CDR3 is TGTGCCAGCACCTCATCCGGACGGGACTGGAATGAGCAGTTCTTC. Based on the CDR3 plus reference TRBV28 and TRBJ2-1, the full variable domain is DVKVTQSSRYLVKRTGEKVFLECVQDMDHENMFWYRQDPGLGLRLIYFSYDVKMKEKGDIPEGYSVSREKKERFSLILESASTNQTSMYLCASTSSGRDWNEQFFGPGTRLTVL.

The chain couples TRBV11-3 to TRBJ2-1; D perhaps matches TRBD2 (6 bases). CDR1 SGHNT and CDR2 YENEEA come from the germline V gene. This CDR3 has 12 residues. The V and J ends lost 1 base and 13 bases respectively, with 11 bases between them. In DNA form, the CDR3 reads TGTGCCAGCAGCTTAGGACTAGTCGAACAGTTCTTC. The encoded protein is CASSLGLVEQFF.

In the case of this clone: Other DNA sequences in this specimen translate into the identical CDR3. The chain uses TRBV9 and TRBJ2-5; D remains unclear. Germline CDR1 is SGDLS and CDR2 is YYNGEE. The CDR3 has 13 amino acids. Trimming stripped 0 bases from V and 5 bases from J, with 8 bases between. The CDR3 here is CASSVEGIETQYF. CDR3 coding DNA: TGTGCCAGCAGCGTAGAAGGCATCGAGACCCAGTACTTC.

V gene TRBV11-3 combines with J gene TRBJ2-1, with 8 positions matching TRBD1. Per germline, CDR1 SGHNT and CDR2 YENEEA. The CDR3 totals 16 residues. V trimming: 2 bases; J trimming: 4 bases; junction bases outside the gene matches: 7. CDR3 residues: CASSLRGTGSYNEQFF. In DNA form, the CDR3 reads TGTGCCAGCAGCTTAAGGGGGACAGGCTCGTACAATGAGCAGTTCTTC.

The chain uses TRBV10-2 and TRBJ1-3; D is possibly TRBD1 (5 bases). This CDR3 region has 15 residues. Germline CDR1 reads WSHSY; CDR2 reads SAAADI. Trimming left V 4 bases short and J 3 bases short, with 13 bases between. CDR3 loop: CASSGGRGVGNTIYF. The CDR3 region has the DNA TGCGCCAGCAGTGGAGGACGGGGGGTTGGAAACACCATATATTTT.

The chain combines TRBV5-4 with TRBJ1-1, with TRBD1 matching over 9 bases. This CDR3 comprises 19 residues. J lost 0 bases, V lost 0 bases, and 12 bases had no gene match. The V gene's germline CDR1 is SGHNT and CDR2 YYREEE (reference sequence). CDR3 residues: CASSLGGLRTGAMNTEAFF. CDR3 coding DNA: TGTGCCAGCAGCTTGGGGGGGCTAAGGACAGGGGCTATGAACACTGAAGCTTTCTTT. Drawing the rest from reference TRBV5-4 and TRBJ1-1, the complete variable domain is ETGVTQSPTHLIKTRGQQVTLRCSSQSGHNTVSWYQQALGQGPQFIFQYYREEENGRGNFPPRFSGLQFPNYSSELNVNALELDDSALYLCASSLGGLRTGAMNTEAFFGQGTRLTVV.

V is TRBV2 and J is TRBJ1-3, with a weak D call TRBD1 (6 bases). Trimming took 7 bases from V and 0 from J, leaving 7 bases between them. The CDR3 is 13 residues long. CDR1 is SNHLY and CDR2 is FYNNEI in the germline V gene. The CDR3 bases are TGTGCCAGCAAGGGGGGCTCTGGAAACACCATATATTTT. It translates to CASKGGSGNTIYF.

The genes are TRBV9 and TRBJ2-1; TRBD2 agrees at 8 bases. This CDR3 has 15 residues. CDR1 and CDR2 from the germline V gene are SGDLS and YYNGEE. Trimming removed 4 bases from V and 10 bases from J; junction bases left unmatched: 13. CDR3 sequence reads: CASSPGGGPVSEQFF. CDR3 coding DNA: TGTGCCAGCAGCCCCGGGGGGGGACCCGTCTCGGAGCAGTTCTTC.

This sequence joins TRBV11-2 and TRBJ2-1; D remains unclear. Trimming removed 5 bases from V and 7 bases from J, with 6 bases in between. Germline assignment: CDR1 SGHAT and CDR2 FQNNGV. The CDR3 covers 11 residues. DNA of the CDR3: TGTGCCAGCAGCCAGACAAATGAGCAGTTCTTC. It translates to CASSQTNEQFF.

The chain couples TRBV2 to TRBJ1-1; D remains unclear. Germline-derived CDR1 and CDR2 are SNHLY and FYNNEI. CDR3 length: 12 amino acids. The germline V and J ends were trimmed by 8 bases and 4 bases, with 11 bases remaining between them. The CDR3 DNA sequence: TGTGCCAGCTCCAGATCCGGCACTGAAGCTTTCTTT. Translating it yields CASSRSGTEAFF.

The table lists this clone with a count of one. V usage is TRBV14 and J usage is TRBJ2-3; 15 nucleotides align to TRBD2. The CDR3 is 15 amino acids. From germline, CDR1 is SGHDN and CDR2 FVKESK. V shed 4 bases, J shed 9 bases, and the junction held 5 bases outside the gene matches. CDR3 sequence (DNA): TGTGCCAGCAGCCTCGGACTAGCGGGAGGGCCGACGCAGTATTTT. This sequence encodes CASSLGLAGGPTQYF.

This rearrangement joins TRBV10-3 to TRBJ2-7; D perhaps matches TRBD2 (6 bases). The CDR3 is 14 amino acids. Germline assignment: CDR1 ENHRY and CDR2 SYGVKD. V was clipped by 6 bases and J by 0 bases, with 12 bases between them. This CDR3 is CAISGTASSYEQYF. The DNA of the CDR3 is TGTGCCATCAGCGGGACTGCGAGCTCCTACGAGCAGTACTTC.

The chain recombines TRBV12-5 with TRBJ2-7, with D uncertain. The CDR3 loop spans 17 amino acids. The V gene lost 0 bases and the J gene lost 0 bases, with 15 bases spanning the gap. Per germline, CDR1 LGHNT and CDR2 FRNRAP. The CDR3 sequence: CASGLVRPIPFSYEQYF. CDR3 nucleotides: TGTGCTAGTGGTTTGGTACGGCCGATACCTTTCTCCTACGAGCAGTACTTC.

The J gene is TRBJ2-1, the V gene TRBV11-3; D remains ambiguous. The CDR3 covers 11 residues. The germline CDR1 and CDR2 sequences are SGHNT and YENEEA. The ends were cut back, 5 bases at V and 7 bases at J, with 6 bases in the middle. This CDR3 reads CASSQANEQFF. The CDR3, as DNA: TGTGCCAGCAGCCAAGCGAATGAGCAGTTCTTC. Variable domain in full (rest from reference TRBV11-3 and TRBJ2-1): EAGVVQSPRYKIIEKKQPVAFWCNPISGHNTLYWYLQNLGQGPELLIRYENEEAVDDSQLPKDRFSAERLKGVDSTLKIQPAELGDSAVYLCASSQANEQFFGPGTRLTVL.

As for this clone: The same CDR3 is also encoded by other DNA sequences in this sample. The chain is built from TRBV28 and TRBJ2-4, with 7 bases matching TRBD1. The CDR3 is 15 amino acids. Trimming cost V 4 bases and J 0 bases; bases outside gene matches: 3. Germline V CDR1 and CDR2: MDHEN, SYDVKM. In nucleotides, the CDR3 is TGTGCCAGCAGTTATTCAGGGGGAGCCAAAAACATTCAGTACTTC. It is translated as CASSYSGGAKNIQYF.

The J gene is TRBJ1-3, the V gene TRBV5-4; tentative D call: TRBD1 (6 bases). Germline CDR1 and CDR2: SGHNT and YYREEE (reference sequence). This CDR3 spans 17 amino acids. V was pared by 2 bases and J by 1 base, with 16 bases between. CDR3 in amino acids: CASSLSTGSKSGNTIYF. CDR3 coding DNA: TGTGCCAGCAGCTTATCAACAGGGAGCAAATCTGGAAACACCATATATTTT.

The chain is built from TRBV11-3 and TRBJ2-7, with 9 bases identical to TRBD1. J lost 2 bases, V lost 5 bases, and 4 bases had no gene match. Germline-derived CDR1 and CDR2 are SGHNT and YENEEA. The CDR3 consists of 14 residues. CDR3 loop: CASSLRDRAYEQYF. The CDR3 nucleotides are TGTGCCAGCAGCCTCCGGGACAGGGCCTACGAGCAGTACTTC.

The V call is TRBV5-6, the J call TRBJ2-7, with 8 bases identical to TRBD2. The J segment lost 4 bases and the V segment lost 0 bases, leaving 6 bases of the junction unmatched. Germline V gene lookup returns CDR1 SGHDT and CDR2 YYEEEE. CDR3 length equals 15 residues. For the CDR3, the DNA is TGTGCCAGCAGCTTGGACGGGGGGGCAAAGTACGAGCAGTACTTC. This sequence encodes CASSLDGGAKYEQYF.

The CDR3 protein is CASSPHLDRAGNEQFF. In DNA form, the CDR3 reads TGCGCCAGCAGCCCTCACTTAGACAGGGCGGGTAATGAGCAGTTCTTC. V is TRBV4-1 and J is TRBJ2-1, with TRBD1 identical over 7 bases. The CDR3 runs to 16 residues. Germline V gives CDR1 MGHRA, CDR2 YSYEKL. The trim removed 4 bases at V and 7 bases at J, leaving 13 bases unmatched.

The chain joins TRBV19 to TRBJ1-2; possible D gene TRBD1, 5 bases. V dropped 8 bases and J dropped 2 bases, with 9 bases sitting between them. The germline V gene encodes CDR1 LNHDA and CDR2 SQIVND (reference sequence). CDR3 length equals 12 residues. DNA of the CDR3: TGTGCCAGTGGGGGGTACAACTATGGCTACACCTTC. It translates to CASGGYNYGYTF.